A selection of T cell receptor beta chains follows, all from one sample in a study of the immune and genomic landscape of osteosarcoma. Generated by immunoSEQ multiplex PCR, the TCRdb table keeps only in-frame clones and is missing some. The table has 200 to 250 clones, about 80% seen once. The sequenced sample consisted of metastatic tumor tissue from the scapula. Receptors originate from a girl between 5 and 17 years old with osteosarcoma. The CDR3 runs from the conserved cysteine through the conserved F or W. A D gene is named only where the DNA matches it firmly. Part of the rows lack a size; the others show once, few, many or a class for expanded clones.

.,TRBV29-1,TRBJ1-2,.,TGCAGCGTTGAATCCTTTCCGGACCGCTATGGCTACACCTTC,CSVESFPDRYGYTF
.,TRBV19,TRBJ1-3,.,TGTGCCAGTAGGGGTGCGTTCCTCTCTGGAAACACCATATATTTT,CASRGAFLSGNTIYF
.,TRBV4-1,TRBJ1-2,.,TGCGCCAGCAGCCAAGGGACCCTCAACCGGGGATGGAATGGCTACACCTTC,CASSQGTLNRGWNGYTF
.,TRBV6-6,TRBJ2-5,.,TGTGCCAGCACCCGAGGGCTCTTCGGGACCCAGTACTTC,CASTRGLFGTQYF
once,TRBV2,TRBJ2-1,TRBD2,TGTGCCACGGTCTGGCTAGCGGGGAGCAATGAGCAGTTCTTC,CATVWLAGSNEQFF
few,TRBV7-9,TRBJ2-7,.,TGTGCCAGCAGCCCCCTGGGGTCCTACGAGCAGTACTTC,CASSPLGSYEQYF
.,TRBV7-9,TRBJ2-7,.,TGTGCCAGCAGCCCTATAAAGAGCAACGAGCAGTACTTC,CASSPIKSNEQYF
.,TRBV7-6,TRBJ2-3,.,TGTGCCAGCAGCTTAGTGGCGGGTTTCCGAGATACGCAGTATTTT,CASSLVAGFRDTQYF
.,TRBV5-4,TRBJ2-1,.,TGTGCCAGCAGCTTGCCGGGACTGCCCAACGGTGAGCAGTTCTTC,CASSLPGLPNGEQFF
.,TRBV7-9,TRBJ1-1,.,TGTGCCAGCAGCCCCCCCTGGGGGTTTGGAGACACTGAAGCTTTCTTT,CASSPPWGFGDTEAFF
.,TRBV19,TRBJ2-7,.,TGTGCCAGTAGGTTACAGGGAGGTAACTCCTACGAGCAGTACTTC,CASRLQGGNSYEQYF
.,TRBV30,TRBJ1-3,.,TGTGCCTGGAGTCCCGGGGATGGAAACACCATATATTTT,CAWSPGDGNTIYF
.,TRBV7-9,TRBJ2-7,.,TGTGCCAGCAGCCCCCTGGGCAGCTACGAGCAGTACTTC,CASSPLGSYEQYF
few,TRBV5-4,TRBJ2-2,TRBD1,TGTGCCAGCAGCTCCCCCGGGACAGGGGGCTTGAGCACCGGGGAGCTGTTTTTT,CASSSPGTGGLSTGELFF
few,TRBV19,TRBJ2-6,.,TGTGCCAGTAGTATCCCGGGACGGAGAAGCTCTGGGGCCAACGTCCTGACTTTC,CASSIPGRRSSGANVLTF